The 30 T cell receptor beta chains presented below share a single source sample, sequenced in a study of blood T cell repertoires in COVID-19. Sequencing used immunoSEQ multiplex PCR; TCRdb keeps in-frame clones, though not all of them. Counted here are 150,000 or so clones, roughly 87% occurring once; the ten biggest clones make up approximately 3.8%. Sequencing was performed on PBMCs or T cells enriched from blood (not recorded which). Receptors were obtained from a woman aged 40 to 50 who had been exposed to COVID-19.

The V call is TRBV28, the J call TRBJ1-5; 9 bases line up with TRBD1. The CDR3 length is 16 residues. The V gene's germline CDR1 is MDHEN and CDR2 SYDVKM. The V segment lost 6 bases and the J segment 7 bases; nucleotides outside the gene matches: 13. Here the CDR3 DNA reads TGTGCCAGCAGACAGACAGAACAGGGGGCGAACCAGCCCCAGCATTTT. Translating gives CASRQTEQGANQPQHF. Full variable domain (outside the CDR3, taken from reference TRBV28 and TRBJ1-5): DVKVTQSSRYLVKRTGEKVFLECVQDMDHENMFWYRQDPGLGLRLIYFSYDVKMKEKGDIPEGYSVSREKKERFSLILESASTNQTSMYLCASRQTEQGANQPQHFGDGTRLSIL.

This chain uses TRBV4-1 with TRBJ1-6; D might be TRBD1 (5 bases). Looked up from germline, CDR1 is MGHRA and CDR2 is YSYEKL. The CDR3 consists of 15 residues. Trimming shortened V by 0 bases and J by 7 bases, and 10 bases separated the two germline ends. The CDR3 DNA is TGCGCCAGCAGCCAAGATCAACAGGTCAATTCACCCCTCCACTTT. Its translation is CASSQDQQVNSPLHF.

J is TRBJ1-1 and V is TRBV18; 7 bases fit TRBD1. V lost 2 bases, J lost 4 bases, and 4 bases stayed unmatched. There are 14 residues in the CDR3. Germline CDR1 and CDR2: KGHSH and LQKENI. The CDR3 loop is CASSPMTGSTEAFF. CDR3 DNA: TGTGCCAGCTCACCAATGACAGGGAGCACTGAAGCTTTCTTT.

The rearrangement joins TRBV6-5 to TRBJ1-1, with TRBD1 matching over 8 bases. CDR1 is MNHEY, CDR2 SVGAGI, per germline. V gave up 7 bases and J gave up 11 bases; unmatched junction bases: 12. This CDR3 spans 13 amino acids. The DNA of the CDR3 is TGTGCCAGCACTACTACGGACAGGGTGGGGGCTTTCTTT. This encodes CASTTTDRVGAFF.

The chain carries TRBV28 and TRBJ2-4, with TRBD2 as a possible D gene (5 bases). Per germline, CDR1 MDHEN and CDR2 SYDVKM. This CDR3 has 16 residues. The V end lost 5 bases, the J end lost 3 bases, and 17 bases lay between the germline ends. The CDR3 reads CASSIRVNSGKNIQYF. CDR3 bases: TGTGCCAGCAGTATCCGGGTCAACAGCGGCAAAAACATTCAGTACTTC.

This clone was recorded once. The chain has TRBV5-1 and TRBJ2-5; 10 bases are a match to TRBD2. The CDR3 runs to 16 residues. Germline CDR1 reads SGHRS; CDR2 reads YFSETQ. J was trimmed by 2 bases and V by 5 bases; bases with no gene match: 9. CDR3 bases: TGCGCCAGCAGGCCGAGCCCAGCGGGAGGGCAAGAGACCCAGTACTTC. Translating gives CASRPSPAGGQETQYF.

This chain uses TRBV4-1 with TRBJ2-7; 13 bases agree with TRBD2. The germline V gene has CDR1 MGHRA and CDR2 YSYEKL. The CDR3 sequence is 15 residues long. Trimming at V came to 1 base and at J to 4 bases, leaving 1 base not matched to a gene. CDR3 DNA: TGCGCCAGCAGCCAAGGGACTAGCGGGGGTTACGAGCAGTACTTC. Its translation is CASSQGTSGGYEQYF.

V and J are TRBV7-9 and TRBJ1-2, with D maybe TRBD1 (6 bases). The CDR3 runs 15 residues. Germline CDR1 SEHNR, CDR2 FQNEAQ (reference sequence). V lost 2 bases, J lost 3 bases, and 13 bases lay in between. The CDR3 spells CASSLPTGHDYGYTF. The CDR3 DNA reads TGTGCCAGCAGCTTACCGACAGGACACGACTATGGCTACACCTTC.

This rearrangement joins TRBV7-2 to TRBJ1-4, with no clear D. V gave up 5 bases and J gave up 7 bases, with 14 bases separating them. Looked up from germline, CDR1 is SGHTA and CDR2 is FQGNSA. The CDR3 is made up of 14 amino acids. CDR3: CASSTDSGGEKLFF. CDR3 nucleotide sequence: TGTGCCAGCAGCACGGACTCGGGAGGTGAAAAACTGTTTTTT.

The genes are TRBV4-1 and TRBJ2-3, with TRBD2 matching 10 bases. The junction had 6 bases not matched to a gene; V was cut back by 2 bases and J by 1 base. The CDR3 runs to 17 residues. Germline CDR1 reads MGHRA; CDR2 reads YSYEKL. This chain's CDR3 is CASSQTILAGRTDTQYF. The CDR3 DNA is TGCGCCAGCAGCCAAACAATACTAGCGGGACGCACAGATACGCAGTATTTT.

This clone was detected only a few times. The CDR3 DNA follows: TGTGCCAGCAGTTTAAACTCGAAAGAGCAGTACTTC. This gives the protein CASSLNSKEQYF. The rearrangement uses TRBV12-3 or TRBV12-4 and TRBJ2-7, with unresolved D. The CDR3 sequence is 12 residues long. Trimming pared 2 bases from V and 7 bases from J, leaving 9 bases between.

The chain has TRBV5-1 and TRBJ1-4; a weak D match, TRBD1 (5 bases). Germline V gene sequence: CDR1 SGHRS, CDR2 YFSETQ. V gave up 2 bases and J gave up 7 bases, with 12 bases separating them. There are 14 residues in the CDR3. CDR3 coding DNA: TGCGCCAGCAGCTTAAGGGGTGGCGGTGAAAAACTGTTTTTT. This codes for CASSLRGGGEKLFF.

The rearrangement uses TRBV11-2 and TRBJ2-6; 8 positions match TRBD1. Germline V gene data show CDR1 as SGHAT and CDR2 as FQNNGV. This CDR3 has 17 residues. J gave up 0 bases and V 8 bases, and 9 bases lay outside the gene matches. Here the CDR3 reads CASLMGQESSGANVLTF. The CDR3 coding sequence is TGTGCCAGCCTTATGGGACAGGAGTCCTCTGGGGCCAACGTCCTGACTTTC. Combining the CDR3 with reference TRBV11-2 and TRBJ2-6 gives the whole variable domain EAGVAQSPRYKIIEKRQSVAFWCNPISGHATLYWYQQILGQGPKLLIQFQNNGVVDDSQLPKDRFSAERLKGVDSTLKIQPAKLEDSAVYLCASLMGQESSGANVLTFGAGSRLTVL.

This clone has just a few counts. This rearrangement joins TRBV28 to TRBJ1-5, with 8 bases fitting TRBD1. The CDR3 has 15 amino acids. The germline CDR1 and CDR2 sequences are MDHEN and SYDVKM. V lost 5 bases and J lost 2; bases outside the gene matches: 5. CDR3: CASSTQGAGNQPQHF. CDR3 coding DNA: TGTGCCAGCAGTACTCAGGGGGCCGGCAATCAGCCCCAGCATTTT.

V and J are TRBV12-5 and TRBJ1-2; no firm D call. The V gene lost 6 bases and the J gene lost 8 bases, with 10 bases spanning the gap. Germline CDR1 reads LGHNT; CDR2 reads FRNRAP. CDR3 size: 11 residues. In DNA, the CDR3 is TGTGCTAGTGGGGTCTCGGGAGGCTACACCTTC. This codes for CASGVSGGYTF.

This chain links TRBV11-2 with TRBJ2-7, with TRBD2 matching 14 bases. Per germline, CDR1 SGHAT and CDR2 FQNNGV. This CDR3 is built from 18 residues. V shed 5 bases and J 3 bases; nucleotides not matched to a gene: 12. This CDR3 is CASSPTSGRASLFYEQYF. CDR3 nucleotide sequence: TGTGCCAGCAGCCCGACTAGCGGGAGGGCCTCTCTTTTCTACGAGCAGTACTTC.

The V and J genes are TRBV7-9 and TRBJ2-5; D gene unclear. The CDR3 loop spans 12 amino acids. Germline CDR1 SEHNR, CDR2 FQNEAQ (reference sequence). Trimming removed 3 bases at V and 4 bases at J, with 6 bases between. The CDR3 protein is CASSLSGETQYF. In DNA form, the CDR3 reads TGTGCCAGCAGCTTGAGTGGAGAGACCCAGTACTTC.

The CDR3 region has the DNA TGTGCCAGCAGCCCAGGGCCTGGAAACACCATATATTTT. Its translation: CASSPGPGNTIYF. The J gene is TRBJ1-3, the V gene TRBV11-2; perhaps TRBD1 as D (5 bases). Germline-derived CDR1 and CDR2 are SGHAT and FQNNGV. This CDR3 has 13 amino acids. Trimming removed 5 bases from V and 2 bases from J, with 7 bases in between. The complete variable domain, with remaining parts taken from reference TRBV11-2 and TRBJ1-3, reads EAGVAQSPRYKIIEKRQSVAFWCNPISGHATLYWYQQILGQGPKLLIQFQNNGVVDDSQLPKDRFSAERLKGVDSTLKIQPAKLEDSAVYLCASSPGPGNTIYFGEGSWLTVV.

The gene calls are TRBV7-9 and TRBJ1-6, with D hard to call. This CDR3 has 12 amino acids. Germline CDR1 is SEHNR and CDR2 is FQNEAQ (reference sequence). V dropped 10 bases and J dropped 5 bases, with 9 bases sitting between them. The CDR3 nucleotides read TGTGCCATGCAGGTTGATAATTCACCCCTCCACTTT. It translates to CAMQVDNSPLHF.

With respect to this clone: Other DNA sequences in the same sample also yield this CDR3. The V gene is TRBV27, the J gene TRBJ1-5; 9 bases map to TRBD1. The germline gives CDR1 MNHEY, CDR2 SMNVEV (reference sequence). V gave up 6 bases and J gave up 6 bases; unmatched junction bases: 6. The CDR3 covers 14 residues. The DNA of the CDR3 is TGTGCCAGCAGCCGGGACAGGGAAGGTCAGCCCCAGCATTTT. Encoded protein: CASSRDREGQPQHF.

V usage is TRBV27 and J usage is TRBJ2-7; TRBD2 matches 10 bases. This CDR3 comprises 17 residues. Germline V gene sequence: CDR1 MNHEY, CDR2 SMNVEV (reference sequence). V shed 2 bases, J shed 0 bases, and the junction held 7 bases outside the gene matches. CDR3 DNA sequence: TGTGCCAGCAGTTTAATGGCTAGCGGGGGACCCTCCTACGAGCAGTACTTC. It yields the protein CASSLMASGGPSYEQYF.

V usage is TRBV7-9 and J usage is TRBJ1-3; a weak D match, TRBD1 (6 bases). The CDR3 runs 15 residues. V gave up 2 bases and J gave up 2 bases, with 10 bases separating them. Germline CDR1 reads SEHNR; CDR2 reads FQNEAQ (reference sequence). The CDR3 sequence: CASSLQGLTGNTIYF. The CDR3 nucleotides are TGTGCCAGCAGCTTACAGGGGCTTACTGGAAACACCATATATTTT.

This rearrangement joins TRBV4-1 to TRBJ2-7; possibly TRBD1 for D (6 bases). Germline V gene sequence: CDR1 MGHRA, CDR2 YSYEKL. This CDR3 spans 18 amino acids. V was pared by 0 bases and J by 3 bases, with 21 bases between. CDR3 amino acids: CASSQEANLGTRSYEQYF. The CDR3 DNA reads TGCGCCAGCAGCCAAGAAGCAAACCTAGGGACAAGGAGCTACGAGCAGTACTTC.

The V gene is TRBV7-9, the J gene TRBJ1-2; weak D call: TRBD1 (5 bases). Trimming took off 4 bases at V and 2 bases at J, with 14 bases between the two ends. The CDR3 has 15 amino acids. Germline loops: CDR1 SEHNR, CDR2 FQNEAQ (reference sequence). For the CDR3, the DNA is TGTGCCAGCAGCTCAGCGGGGGGTGAGAACTATGGCTACACCTTC. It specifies CASSSAGGENYGYTF.

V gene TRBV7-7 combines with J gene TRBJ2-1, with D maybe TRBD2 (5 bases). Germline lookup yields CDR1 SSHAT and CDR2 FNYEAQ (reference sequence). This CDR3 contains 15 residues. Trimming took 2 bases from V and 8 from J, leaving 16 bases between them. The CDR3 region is CASSLNGLPRDEQFF. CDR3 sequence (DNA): TGTGCCAGCAGCTTAAATGGACTCCCCCGGGATGAGCAGTTCTTC.

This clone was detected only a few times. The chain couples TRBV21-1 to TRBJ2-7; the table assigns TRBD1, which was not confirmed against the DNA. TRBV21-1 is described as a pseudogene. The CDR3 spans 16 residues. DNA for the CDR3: TGTGCCAGCAGCAAATTAAATCGGGCAGGGCGCTACGAGCAGTACTTC. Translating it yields CASSKLNRAGRYEQYF.

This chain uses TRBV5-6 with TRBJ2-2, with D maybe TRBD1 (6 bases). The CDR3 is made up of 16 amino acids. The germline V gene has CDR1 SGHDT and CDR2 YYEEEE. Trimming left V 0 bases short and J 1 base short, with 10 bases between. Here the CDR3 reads CASSLGDRLNTGELFF. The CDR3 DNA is TGTGCCAGCAGCTTGGGAGACAGGCTGAACACCGGGGAGCTGTTTTTT.

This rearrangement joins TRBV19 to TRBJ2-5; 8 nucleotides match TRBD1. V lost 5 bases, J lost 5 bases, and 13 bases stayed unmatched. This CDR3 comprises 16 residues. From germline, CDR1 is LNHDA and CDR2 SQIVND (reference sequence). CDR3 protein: CASSPRTGRSSETQYF. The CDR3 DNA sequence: TGTGCCAGTAGTCCTCGGACAGGGAGAAGTTCGGAGACCCAGTACTTC.

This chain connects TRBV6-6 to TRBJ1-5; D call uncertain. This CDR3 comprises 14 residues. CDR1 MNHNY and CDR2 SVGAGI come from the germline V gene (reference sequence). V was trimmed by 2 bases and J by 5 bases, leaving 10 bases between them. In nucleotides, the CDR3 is TGTGCCAGCAGTTACGCGGGGTTGGATCAGCCCCAGCATTTT. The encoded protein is CASSYAGLDQPQHF.

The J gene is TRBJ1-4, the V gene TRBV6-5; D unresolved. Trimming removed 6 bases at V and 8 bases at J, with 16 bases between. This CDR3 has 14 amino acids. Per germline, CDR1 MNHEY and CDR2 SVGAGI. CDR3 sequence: CASRQQSPQEKLFF. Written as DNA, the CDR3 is TGTGCCAGCAGACAACAGTCCCCACAGGAAAAACTGTTTTTT.